Below, 24 T cell receptor beta chains from the same sample are listed, as sequenced in a study of cytomegalovirus exposure and HLA in healthy donors. PCR primers comprised 60 Vbeta and 13 Jbeta primers. Using immunoSEQ multiplex PCR, the repertoire was profiled, and TCRdb retains in-frame clones only, with some absent. The sample has some 140,000 clones; about 74% are singletons. The sequenced sample was PBMCs. The source of these receptors is a woman aged 40 to 50 in good health and CMV-seronegative.

This chain links TRBV5-1 with TRBJ2-5, with D tentatively TRBD2 (6 bases). Germline V gene sequence: CDR1 SGHRS, CDR2 YFSETQ. The CDR3 loop spans 14 amino acids. V lost 0 bases and J 3 bases, leaving 9 bases between the germline ends. In DNA form, the CDR3 reads TGCGCCAGCAGCTTGGTAACGGGGGAAGAGACCCAGTACTTC. Its translation is CASSLVTGEETQYF.

The rearrangement links TRBV27 to TRBJ1-5, with 7 nucleotides matching TRBD1. The CDR3 loop spans 15 amino acids. V lost 4 bases and J lost 6; bases outside the gene matches: 9. Germline V lookup: CDR1 MNHEY, CDR2 SMNVEV (reference sequence). CDR3 in amino acids: CASSSLAQGSQPQHF. The CDR3 DNA reads TGTGCCAGCAGTTCTTTGGCACAGGGGAGTCAGCCCCAGCATTTT.

This chain links TRBV19 with TRBJ1-5; D remains ambiguous. The V gene's germline CDR1 is LNHDA and CDR2 SQIVND (reference sequence). The CDR3 runs to 13 residues. Trimming cost V 7 bases and J 1 base, with 8 bases left between them. CDR3 nucleotide sequence: TGTGCCAGTAACTGGAGGAGCAATCAGCCCCAGCATTTT. It is translated as CASNWRSNQPQHF.

This chain connects TRBV10-2 to TRBJ2-1; 11 nucleotides agree with TRBD2. Germline trimming cut 6 bases from V and 5 bases from J; bases unmatched to any gene: 9. The CDR3 sequence is 16 residues long. CDR1 and CDR2 from the germline V gene are WSHSY and SAAADI. CDR3 sequence (DNA): TGCGCCAGCAGGGGCACTAGCGGGAGACCTCACAATGAGCAGTTCTTC. It yields the protein CASRGTSGRPHNEQFF.

For the CDR3, the DNA is TGTGCCAGCAGTTTAGGCGGGGCCAAAAACATTCAGTACTTC. The encoded protein is CASSLGGAKNIQYF. The chain employs TRBV28 and TRBJ2-4, with D possibly TRBD2 on 5 matching bases. The CDR3 has 14 residues. Trimming cost V 2 bases and J 1 base, with 6 bases left between them. CDR1 MDHEN and CDR2 SYDVKM come from the germline V gene.

CDR3 sequence: CASSTDRSSPLHF. The CDR3 DNA sequence: TGTGCCAGTAGTACCGACAGGAGTTCACCCCTCCACTTT. The chain links TRBV19 to TRBJ1-6; tentatively, D is TRBD1 (6 bases). The CDR3 spans 13 residues. Germline V CDR1 and CDR2: LNHDA, SQIVND (reference sequence). V lost 4 bases and J lost 9, with 10 bases in between.

This clone was observed once. The gene calls are TRBV10-3 and TRBJ2-3; perhaps TRBD1 as D (6 bases). The V end was cut by 3 bases, the J end by 3 bases, with 13 bases between. The CDR3 length is 15 residues. Germline-derived CDR1 and CDR2 are ENHRY and SYGVKD. The CDR3 sequence is CAISDPTGPTDTQYF. CDR3 bases: TGTGCCATCAGTGATCCGACAGGTCCGACAGATACGCAGTATTTT.

This chain connects TRBV19 to TRBJ2-1, with 12 bases lining up with TRBD2. Germline-derived CDR1 and CDR2 are LNHDA and SQIVND (reference sequence). V was clipped by 0 bases and J by 10 bases; unmatched bases: 10. This CDR3 has 17 residues. The CDR3 DNA follows: TGTGCCAGTAGTATAGATCGCGTGCTAGCGGGGGGGCGGGAGCAGTTCTTC. Protein sequence: CASSIDRVLAGGREQFF.

The J gene is TRBJ2-2, the V gene TRBV19; a weak D match, TRBD2 (7 bases). The CDR3 spans 16 residues. Trimming took off 6 bases at V and 4 bases at J, with 18 bases between the two ends. Germline loops: CDR1 LNHDA, CDR2 SQIVND (reference sequence). CDR3 region: CASRRGVGGVTGELFF. The CDR3 nucleotides read TGTGCCAGTAGACGGGGGGTAGGGGGGGTCACCGGGGAGCTGTTTTTT.

The chain carries TRBV7-9 and TRBJ1-2; tentatively, D is TRBD1 (6 bases). Trimming cost V 5 bases and J 6 bases, with 16 bases left between them. CDR1 SEHNR and CDR2 FQNEAQ come from the germline V gene (reference sequence). This CDR3 region has 14 residues. This CDR3 is CASSPWGGLDGYTF. For the CDR3, the DNA is TGTGCCAGCAGCCCCTGGGGGGGGCTGGATGGCTACACCTTC.

CDR3 DNA: TGTGCCAGCGAATTTAGCGGGGGGTTATACGAGCAGTACTTC. It codes for CASEFSGGLYEQYF. The V call is TRBV28, the J call TRBJ2-7, with 10 bases lining up with TRBD2. Trimming at V came to 8 bases and at J to 4 bases, leaving 8 bases not matched to a gene. The CDR3 consists of 14 residues. CDR1 MDHEN and CDR2 SYDVKM come from the germline V gene.

This clone was detected only a few times. V usage is TRBV5-1 and J usage is TRBJ1-4, with 8 bases fitting TRBD1. This CDR3 contains 14 residues. Per germline, CDR1 SGHRS and CDR2 YFSETQ. With 4 bases clipped from V and 7 bases from J, the junction kept 6 bases outside the gene matches. The CDR3 region is CASSKGQDGEKLFF. The CDR3 DNA is TGCGCCAGCAGCAAGGGACAGGACGGTGAAAAACTGTTTTTT.

The rearrangement links TRBV28 to TRBJ2-7; 9 bases align to TRBD1. There are 15 residues in the CDR3. Germline trimming cut 1 base from V and 4 bases from J; bases unmatched to any gene: 5. Germline CDR1 MDHEN, CDR2 SYDVKM. CDR3 loop: CASSLSGTGKYEQYF. The CDR3 nucleotides are TGTGCCAGCAGTTTATCGGGGACAGGGAAGTACGAGCAGTACTTC.

J is TRBJ2-5 and V is TRBV19, with D perhaps TRBD2 (6 bases). Trimming removed 4 bases at V and 1 base at J, with 13 bases between. The germline gives CDR1 LNHDA, CDR2 SQIVND (reference sequence). The CDR3 runs to 15 residues. CDR3 protein: CASSRGGTPQETQYF. The CDR3 nucleotides read TGTGCCAGTAGTAGAGGAGGGACTCCCCAAGAGACCCAGTACTTC.

This clone was recorded once. The genes are TRBV5-6 and TRBJ1-5; TRBD1 aligns across 9 bases. Germline V gene sequence: CDR1 SGHDT, CDR2 YYEEEE. V trimming: 0 bases; J trimming: 13 bases; junction bases outside the gene matches: 5. This CDR3 has 13 residues. The CDR3 DNA reads TGTGCCAGCAGCTTGGCCGTCGGGACAGGGCAGCATTTT. It is translated as CASSLAVGTGQHF.

The chain links TRBV14 to TRBJ2-7; D unclear. This CDR3 contains 15 residues. The V end lost 1 base, the J end lost 3 bases, and 13 bases lay between the germline ends. The V gene's germline CDR1 is SGHDN and CDR2 FVKESK. CDR3 in amino acids: CASSQGWVTGYEQYF. The DNA of the CDR3 is TGTGCCAGCAGCCAAGGATGGGTTACGGGCTACGAGCAGTACTTC.

This chain uses TRBV2 with TRBJ2-2; D is unclear. Trimming removed 6 bases at V and 0 bases at J, with 11 bases between. Germline V gene lookup returns CDR1 SNHLY and CDR2 FYNNEI. This CDR3 is built from 15 residues. The CDR3 sequence is CASRRLITNTGELFF. CDR3 sequence (DNA): TGTGCCAGCAGGCGCCTAATAACGAACACCGGGGAGCTGTTTTTT.

V and J are TRBV29-1 and TRBJ1-4; possibly TRBD1 for D (5 bases). Germline V lookup: CDR1 SQVTM, CDR2 ANQGSEA. V shed 4 bases and J shed 7 bases, with 13 bases lying between them. The length of the CDR3 is 13 residues. The CDR3 loop is CSVAGQEGEKLFF. Here the CDR3 DNA reads TGCAGCGTTGCGGGGCAGGAGGGTGAAAAACTGTTTTTT.

Details on this clone: Other DNA sequences in this specimen translate into the identical CDR3. The V call is TRBV7-9, the J call TRBJ2-3; TRBD1 agrees at 7 bases. Trimming cost V 5 bases and J 0 bases; bases outside gene matches: 5. From germline, CDR1 is SEHNR and CDR2 FQNEAQ (reference sequence). CDR3 length: 15 amino acids. CDR3 sequence: CASSPGTASTDTQYF. As DNA, the CDR3 is TGTGCCAGCAGCCCCGGGACAGCTAGCACAGATACGCAGTATTTT.

The V gene is TRBV30, the J gene TRBJ1-5; weak D call: TRBD1 (5 bases). Germline CDR1 and CDR2: GTSNPN and SVGIG (reference sequence). This CDR3 spans 14 amino acids. V was shortened by 5 bases and J by 6 bases, with 17 bases between the two germline ends. The CDR3, as DNA: TGTGCCTGGTCGTTCACCAGGGTATCTCAGCCCCAGCATTTT. Encoded protein: CAWSFTRVSQPQHF.

The V and J genes are TRBV6-5 and TRBJ2-5; a weak D match, TRBD2 (5 bases). The DNA end is more similar to TRBJ2-7, so the J call may be wrong. CDR3 length equals 16 residues. Per the germline V gene, CDR1 is MNHEY and CDR2 is SVGAGI. CDR3 sequence: CASSYGSSGGSYEQYF. The CDR3 region has the DNA TGTGCCAGCAGTTACGGGTCGAGCGGCGGTTCCTACGAGCAGTACTTC.

CDR3 loop: CASSEAPAPYF. The DNA of the CDR3 is TGTGCCAGCAGTGAAGCCCCCGCGCCGTACTTC. The chain has TRBV6-1 and TRBJ2-7; no reliable D call. With 0 bases removed from V and 12 bases from J, the gap between germline ends came to 9 bases. The CDR3 is made up of 11 amino acids. The germline V gene has CDR1 MNHNS and CDR2 SASEGT.

This chain connects TRBV10-3 to TRBJ2-7, with 10 bases identical to TRBD2. Germline V gene sequence: CDR1 ENHRY, CDR2 SYGVKD. The J segment lost 5 bases and the V segment lost 4 bases, leaving 8 bases of the junction unmatched. This CDR3 comprises 15 residues. The CDR3 nucleotides read TGTGCCATCAGTGCTACTAGCGGGACGTCCCACGAGCAGTACTTC. It is translated as CAISATSGTSHEQYF.

This sequence joins TRBV27 and TRBJ2-1; D ambiguous. Germline CDR1 reads MNHEY; CDR2 reads SMNVEV (reference sequence). This CDR3 has 14 residues. V was cut by 5 bases and J by 0 bases, with 8 bases left in between. CDR3 loop: CASSLQSSYNEQFF. In nucleotides, the CDR3 is TGTGCCAGCAGTCTACAGAGCTCCTACAATGAGCAGTTCTTC.